These 29 T cell receptor beta chains came from one sample sequenced in a study of graft-versus-host responses after intestinal transplantation. Generated by immunoSEQ multiplex PCR, the TCRdb table keeps only in-frame clones and is missing some. Of tens of thousands of clones listed, roughly 89% were seen once; the top ten hold 0.09% to 0.1%. Their cognate antigens are unknown. The starting material was unstimulated CD4+ T cells sorted from spleen or lymph node cells, obtained before intestinal transplant. The origin of the receptors is a human donor who received an intestinal transplant.

The chain uses TRBV11-3 and TRBJ2-6, with 9 bases aligning to TRBD1. The germline V gene encodes CDR1 SGHNT and CDR2 YENEEA. V was clipped by 5 bases and J by 2 bases; unmatched bases: 10. The CDR3 spans 18 residues. The CDR3 is CASSRPGQGLPGANVLTF. The CDR3 DNA sequence: TGTGCCAGCAGCCGACCGGGACAGGGACTCCCTGGGGCCAACGTCCTGACTTTC.

The V call is TRBV7-2, the J call TRBJ2-3, with 13 bases lining up with TRBD2. J lost 2 bases, V lost 3 bases, and 5 bases had no gene match. Germline V gene lookup returns CDR1 SGHTA and CDR2 FQGNSA. The CDR3 runs to 17 residues. CDR3 protein: CASSLRLAGGLTDTQYF. As DNA, the CDR3 is TGTGCCAGCAGCTTGAGACTAGCGGGGGGCCTCACAGATACGCAGTATTTT. The full variable domain, with the rest looked up from reference TRBV7-2 and TRBJ2-3, is GAGVSQSPSNKVTEKGKDVELRCDPISGHTALYWYRQSLGQGLEFLIYFQGNSAPDKSGLPSDRFSAERTGGSVSTLTIQRTQQEDSAVYLCASSLRLAGGLTDTQYFGPGTRLTVL.

The chain employs TRBV7-2 and TRBJ1-1; TRBD1 matches at 7 bases. CDR3 size: 14 residues. Germline CDR1 SGHTA, CDR2 FQGNSA. The junction had 9 bases not matched to a gene; V was cut back by 5 bases and J by 6 bases. CDR3 bases: TGTGCCAGCAGCCCGCGACAGGGTTGGCCTGAAGCTTTCTTT. Protein product: CASSPRQGWPEAFF.

This clone is a singleton in its sample. The chain employs TRBV29-1 and TRBJ2-6, with D hard to call. CDR3 size: 18 residues. CDR1 is SQVTM and CDR2 is ANQGSEA in the germline V gene. Trimming took 5 bases from V and 5 from J, leaving 25 bases between them. CDR3 residues: CSVLFVLSIQSRANVLTF. The CDR3, as DNA: TGCAGCGTTTTGTTCGTACTAAGCATACAAAGTCGGGCCAACGTCCTGACTTTC.

The chain joins TRBV30 to TRBJ2-5, with D perhaps matching TRBD1 (6 bases). V lost 2 bases to trimming and J lost 0 bases, with 7 bases between them. Germline CDR1 and CDR2: GTSNPN and SVGIG (reference sequence). The CDR3 covers 13 residues. The CDR3 region has the DNA TGTGCCTGGAGTACAGGGTACCAAGAGACCCAGTACTTC. Protein product: CAWSTGYQETQYF.

This chain links TRBV5-1 with TRBJ2-1; 9 positions match TRBD1. CDR1 SGHRS and CDR2 YFSETQ come from the germline V gene. The CDR3 length is 15 residues. V lost 4 bases to trimming and J lost 4 bases; unmatched junction nucleotides: 6. CDR3 residues: CASSPGTGRYNEQFF. Written as DNA, the CDR3 is TGCGCCAGCAGCCCCGGGACAGGGAGATACAATGAGCAGTTCTTC. The whole variable domain, remainder taken from reference TRBV5-1 and TRBJ2-1, is KAGVTQTPRYLIKTRGQQVTLSCSPISGHRSVSWYQQTPGQGLQFLFEYFSETQRNKGNFPGRFSGRQFSNSRSEMNVSTLELGDSALYLCASSPGTGRYNEQFFGPGTRLTVL.

The chain links TRBV10-1 to TRBJ2-3; the D gene is possibly TRBD1 (7 bases). Trimming took off 6 bases at V and 6 bases at J, with 19 bases between the two ends. The CDR3 runs to 15 residues. The V gene's germline CDR1 is WNHNN and CDR2 SYGVQD (reference sequence). The CDR3 reads CASSPGQTREDTQYF. The CDR3 bases are TGCGCCAGCAGCCCGGGACAGACTAGGGAGGATACGCAGTATTTT.

The CDR3 DNA follows: TGCGCCAGCAGCTTGGATCTGGGCGGCTACACCTTC. As protein: CASSLDLGGYTF. The V call is TRBV5-1, the J call TRBJ1-2; no firm D call. The CDR3 extends over 12 amino acids. The germline V gene encodes CDR1 SGHRS and CDR2 YFSETQ. V gave up 0 bases and J gave up 8 bases, with 8 bases separating them. The full variable domain, completed using reference TRBV5-1 and TRBJ1-2, is KAGVTQTPRYLIKTRGQQVTLSCSPISGHRSVSWYQQTPGQGLQFLFEYFSETQRNKGNFPGRFSGRQFSNSRSEMNVSTLELGDSALYLCASSLDLGGYTFGSGTRLTVV.

CDR3 nucleotides: TGCAGCGTTGAAGATACTGCCGGGACAGGGGGAGAGACCCAGTACTTC. Protein: CSVEDTAGTGGETQYF. This chain connects TRBV29-1 to TRBJ2-5; 11 bases align to TRBD1. Germline-derived CDR1 and CDR2 are SQVTM and ANQGSEA. The CDR3 is 16 residues long. Trimming removed 0 bases from V and 4 bases from J; junction bases left unmatched: 7.

The chain has TRBV15 and TRBJ2-3; D unresolved. V dropped 1 base and J dropped 5 bases, with 7 bases sitting between them. Looked up from germline, CDR1 is LNHNV and CDR2 is YYDKDF (reference sequence). The CDR3 runs 13 residues. CDR3 region: CATSRGARDTQYF. The DNA of the CDR3 is TGTGCCACCAGCAGAGGAGCACGAGATACGCAGTATTTT.

The chain employs TRBV2 and TRBJ1-6; D might be TRBD1 (5 bases). Germline V gives CDR1 SNHLY, CDR2 FYNNEI. This CDR3 has 13 amino acids. Trimming removed 5 bases from V and 5 bases from J, with 7 bases in between. The CDR3, as DNA: TGTGCCAGCAGTCCAGGGCATAATTCACCCCTCCACTTT. Protein: CASSPGHNSPLHF. Looking up the rest from reference TRBV2 and TRBJ1-6 gives the full variable domain: EPEVTQTPSHQVTQMGQEVILRCVPISNHLYFYWYRQILGQKVEFLVSFYNNEISEKSEIFDDQFSVERPDGSNFTLKIRSTKLEDSAMYFCASSPGHNSPLHFGNGTRLTVT.

The chain is built from TRBV11-3 and TRBJ1-6; no clear D. The CDR3 length is 14 residues. In germline, CDR1 is SGHNT, CDR2 YENEEA. V was cut by 3 bases and J by 7 bases, with 10 bases left in between. CDR3 bases: TGTGCCAGCAGCTTTTACGGGTCCAATTCACCCCTCCACTTT. Translating gives CASSFYGSNSPLHF.

The genes are TRBV4-2 and TRBJ2-7, with 8 nucleotides matching TRBD2. J gave up 0 bases and V 4 bases, and 11 bases lay outside the gene matches. This CDR3 has 17 residues. Germline assignment: CDR1 LGHNA and CDR2 YNFKEQ. The chain's CDR3 is CASSRHGSGGPSYEQYF. The CDR3 region has the DNA TGTGCCAGCAGCCGGCATGGGAGCGGGGGTCCCTCCTACGAGCAGTACTTC.

The rearrangement joins TRBV9 to TRBJ2-1; D gene uncertain. Germline V gives CDR1 SGDLS, CDR2 YYNGEE. The CDR3 has 15 residues. V shed 0 bases and J shed 5 bases, with 12 bases lying between them. The CDR3 here is CASSVAVGWDNEQFF. DNA for the CDR3: TGTGCCAGCAGCGTAGCGGTGGGCTGGGACAATGAGCAGTTCTTC.

This sequence joins TRBV4-3 and TRBJ1-4; TRBD1 might be the D (5 bases). V was cut by 2 bases and J by 0 bases, with 7 bases left in between. Germline V CDR1 and CDR2: LGHNA, YSLEER. The CDR3 loop spans 15 amino acids. Here the CDR3 DNA reads TGCGCCAGCAGCCAACAGACAGCAACTAATGAAAAACTGTTTTTT. Protein product: CASSQQTATNEKLFF.

The chain has TRBV6-5 and TRBJ2-7; 8 nucleotides align to TRBD1. V lost 7 bases, J lost 4 bases, and 6 bases stayed unmatched. The CDR3 runs to 13 residues. Germline CDR1 and CDR2: MNHEY and SVGAGI. The CDR3: CASNHGQGYEQYF. The CDR3 nucleotides read TGTGCCAGCAATCATGGACAGGGATACGAGCAGTACTTC.

This rearrangement joins TRBV7-8 to TRBJ1-2; 12 positions agree with TRBD1. The length of the CDR3 is 14 residues. The junction had 6 bases not matched to a gene; V was cut back by 5 bases and J by 8 bases. Germline assignment: CDR1 SGHVS and CDR2 FQNEAQ. CDR3 nucleotides: TGTGCCAGCAGCGGGTACGGGACAGGGGGCGGCTACACCTTC. Protein product: CASSGYGTGGGYTF. Full variable domain (missing parts from reference TRBV7-8 and TRBJ1-2): GAGVSQSPRYKVAKRGQDVALRCDPISGHVSLFWYQQALGQGPEFLTYFQNEAQLDKSGLPSDRFFAERPEGSVSTLKIQRTQQEDSAVYLCASSGYGTGGGYTFGSGTRLTVV.

The genes are TRBV9 and TRBJ2-3, with 13 bases identical to TRBD2. CDR1 is SGDLS, CDR2 YYNGEE, per germline. V trimming: 0 bases; J trimming: 2 bases; junction bases outside the gene matches: 6. The CDR3 is 18 residues long. This CDR3 reads CASSVVWGLAGPTDTQYF. The CDR3 DNA is TGTGCCAGCAGCGTAGTCTGGGGACTAGCGGGACCCACAGATACGCAGTATTTT.

The CDR3 DNA follows: TGTGCCAGCAGCCAACAGGGCGCCGCTAACTATGGCTACACCTTC. Residues: CASSQQGAANYGYTF. J is TRBJ1-2 and V is TRBV7-9; tentatively, D is TRBD1 (6 bases). V gave up 5 bases and J gave up 0 bases, with 13 bases separating them. This CDR3 region has 15 residues. Germline V gene sequence: CDR1 SEHNR, CDR2 FQNEAQ (reference sequence).

The CDR3: CASRRTGLYEQYF. Here the CDR3 DNA reads TGTGCCAGCAGGCGGACAGGGCTCTACGAGCAGTACTTC. The chain combines TRBV5-5 with TRBJ2-7, with TRBD1 matching over 8 bases. CDR1 SGHKS and CDR2 YYEKEE come from the germline V gene (reference sequence). CDR3 length: 13 amino acids. V trimming: 5 bases; J trimming: 3 bases; junction bases outside the gene matches: 4. Supplemented by reference TRBV5-5 and TRBJ2-7, the full variable domain reads DAGVTQSPTHLIKTRGQQVTLRCSPISGHKSVSWYQQVLGQGPQFIFQYYEKEERGRGNFPDRFSARQFPNYSSELNVNALLLGDSALYLCASRRTGLYEQYFGPGTRLTVT.

This sequence joins TRBV10-3 and TRBJ2-1; D gene uncertain. CDR1 ENHRY and CDR2 SYGVKD come from the germline V gene. This CDR3 is built from 12 residues. The germline V and J ends were trimmed by 3 bases and 11 bases, with 11 bases remaining between them. The DNA for the CDR3 is TGTGCCATCAGTGAAACGGCGGCTAAGCAGTTCTTC. This gives the protein CAISETAAKQFF.

There are a few counts of this clone. This chain connects TRBV5-1 to TRBJ2-7; no reliable D call. The CDR3 contains 13 residues. From germline, CDR1 is SGHRS and CDR2 YFSETQ. V dropped 4 bases and J dropped 6 bases, with 14 bases sitting between them. Written as DNA, the CDR3 is TGCGCCAGCAGCGTATCCGACACAAGCGAGCAGTACTTC. Translation gives CASSVSDTSEQYF.

The rearrangement uses TRBV5-1 and TRBJ2-2; 12 bases match TRBD2. Trimming removed 3 bases from V and 5 bases from J; junction bases left unmatched: 5. The CDR3 is 16 amino acids. Germline CDR1 reads SGHRS; CDR2 reads YFSETQ. The CDR3 DNA follows: TGCGCCAGCAGCTCTCTAGCGGGGGGGCGAACCGGGGAGCTGTTTTTT. Translating it yields CASSSLAGGRTGELFF.

This clone was observed a few times. The rearrangement links TRBV7-2 to TRBJ1-1; D ambiguous. CDR1 SGHTA and CDR2 FQGNSA come from the germline V gene. The ends were cut back, 5 bases at V and 4 bases at J, with 8 bases in the middle. This CDR3 contains 12 residues. The DNA of the CDR3 is TGTGCCAGCAGCCAGGTCGGCACTGAAGCTTTCTTT. This gives the protein CASSQVGTEAFF. The whole variable domain, filled in from reference TRBV7-2 and TRBJ1-1, reads GAGVSQSPSNKVTEKGKDVELRCDPISGHTALYWYRQSLGQGLEFLIYFQGNSAPDKSGLPSDRFSAERTGGSVSTLTIQRTQQEDSAVYLCASSQVGTEAFFGQGTRLTVV.

The rearrangement links TRBV10-3 to TRBJ2-1; 10 bases fit TRBD2. Germline loops: CDR1 ENHRY, CDR2 SYGVKD. V gave up 6 bases and J gave up 4 bases; unmatched junction bases: 12. CDR3 size: 17 residues. The CDR3 here is CAIRRGASGGLYNEQFF. The CDR3 DNA reads TGTGCCATCAGGAGGGGAGCTAGCGGGGGCCTTTACAATGAGCAGTTCTTC.

This chain links TRBV11-2 with TRBJ2-1, with 7 bases fitting TRBD2. V trimming: 0 bases; J trimming: 7 bases; junction bases outside the gene matches: 6. CDR1 and CDR2 (germline): SGHAT, FQNNGV. The CDR3 has 15 residues. CDR3 sequence: CASSLEGRGINEQFF. The CDR3 nucleotides read TGTGCCAGCAGCTTAGAGGGGCGGGGGATTAATGAGCAGTTCTTC.

The rearrangement joins TRBV4-3 to TRBJ2-2; TRBD1 might be the D (5 bases). The ends were cut back, 4 bases at V and 2 bases at J, with 14 bases in the middle. The CDR3 extends over 16 amino acids. CDR1 LGHNA and CDR2 YSLEER come from the germline V gene. The CDR3 spells CASSPDARANTGELFF. The CDR3 DNA reads as TGCGCCAGCAGCCCTGACGCCAGGGCCAACACCGGGGAGCTGTTTTTT.

This clone was observed a few times. The chain couples TRBV19 to TRBJ1-3; D is undetermined. CDR3 length equals 15 residues. V was shortened by 2 bases and J by 0 bases, with 8 bases between the two germline ends. Germline CDR1 LNHDA, CDR2 SQIVND (reference sequence). CDR3 in DNA: TGTGCCAGTAGTATATCAGGCATCTCTGGAAACACCATATATTTT. It codes for CASSISGISGNTIYF.

The chain couples TRBV29-1 to TRBJ1-6, with a possible D match to TRBD1 (5 bases). The CDR3 contains 13 residues. Germline loops: CDR1 SQVTM, CDR2 ANQGSEA. V lost 5 bases and J 6 bases, leaving 11 bases between the germline ends. The CDR3: CSVRGPPNSPLHF. The CDR3 coding sequence is TGCAGCGTTAGGGGCCCCCCTAATTCACCCCTCCACTTT.